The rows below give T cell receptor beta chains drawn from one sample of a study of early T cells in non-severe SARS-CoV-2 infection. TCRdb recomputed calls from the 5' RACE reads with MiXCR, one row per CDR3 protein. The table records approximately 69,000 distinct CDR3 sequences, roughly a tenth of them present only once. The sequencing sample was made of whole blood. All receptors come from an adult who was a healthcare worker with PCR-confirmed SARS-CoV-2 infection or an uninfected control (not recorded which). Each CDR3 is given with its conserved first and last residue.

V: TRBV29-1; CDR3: CSVEQVATEAFF
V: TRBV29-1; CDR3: CSVEHGFYNEQFF
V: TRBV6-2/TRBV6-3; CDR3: CASRRGLAGNQETQYF
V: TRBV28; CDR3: CASSSKRWPQHF
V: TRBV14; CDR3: CASSQGLALQETQYF
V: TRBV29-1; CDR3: CSTQGDLNTGELFF
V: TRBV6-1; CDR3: CASWSGSIQYF
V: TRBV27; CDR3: CASSSTWGTDTQYF
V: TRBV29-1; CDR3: CSGRGGYGYTF
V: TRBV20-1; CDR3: CSASKRDEQFF
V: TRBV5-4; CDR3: CASSLFLAATDTQYF
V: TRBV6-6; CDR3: CASSLRDTEAFF
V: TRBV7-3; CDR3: CASSLGQGAGETQYF
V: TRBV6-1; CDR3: CASKIADTQYF
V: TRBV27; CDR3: CASSGGSGFSSTDTQYF
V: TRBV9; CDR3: CASSVILEGATEAFF
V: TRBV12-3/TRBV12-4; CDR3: CASSLWDFSGTSSYEQYF
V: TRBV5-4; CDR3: CASSLEYQETQYF
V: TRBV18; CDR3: CASSLAAERGNEQFF
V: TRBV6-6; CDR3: CASSRQGPVFF